These 26 T cell receptor beta chains originate from one sample sequenced in a study of cytomegalovirus exposure and HLA in healthy donors. The study ran its PCR with 60 Vbeta and 13 Jbeta primers. This table comes from immunoSEQ multiplex PCR, and its TCRdb copy is limited to in-frame clones, with some not included. The ten top clones account for just under 2%, within a sample of approximately 130,000 clones. The sequenced sample was PBMCs. The receptors come from a woman aged 55 to 70 in good health and CMV-seronegative.

This chain uses TRBV29-1 with TRBJ1-1; D might be TRBD1 (6 bases). Germline CDR1 SQVTM, CDR2 ANQGSEA. This CDR3 region has 12 residues. Between the trimmed V and J ends, which lost 6 bases and 4 bases, there was a span of 12 bases. The chain's CDR3 is CSVQGVRTEAFF. CDR3 in DNA: TGCAGCGTACAGGGTGTGCGCACTGAAGCTTTCTTT.

The genes are TRBV4-2 and TRBJ2-7, with D tentatively TRBD1 (7 bases). The CDR3 is 15 residues long. The germline V and J ends were trimmed by 0 bases and 3 bases, with 12 bases remaining between them. Germline assignment: CDR1 LGHNA and CDR2 YNFKEQ. This CDR3 reads CASSQEAGGSYEQYF. The CDR3 DNA follows: TGTGCCAGCAGCCAAGAAGCAGGGGGGAGCTACGAGCAGTACTTC.

V and J are TRBV28 and TRBJ1-2; the match to TRBD1 covers 7 bases. The CDR3 contains 12 residues. The V gene end was trimmed by 6 bases and the J gene end by 6 bases; junction bases not matched to a gene: 4. Germline CDR1 reads MDHEN; CDR2 reads SYDVKM. CDR3 sequence: CASRWGQNGYTF. The CDR3 coding sequence is TGTGCCAGCAGGTGGGGACAGAATGGCTACACCTTC.

The rearrangement links TRBV20-1 to TRBJ1-2, with a possible D match to TRBD1 (5 bases). Germline V CDR1 and CDR2: DFQATT, SNEGSKA (reference sequence). The V end lost 3 bases, the J end lost 6 bases, and 8 bases lay between the germline ends. This CDR3 is 11 amino acids long. CDR3 coding DNA: TGCAGTGCTAGTGGGGGGGATGGCTACACCTTC. Amino acids: CSASGGDGYTF.

CDR3 DNA: TGTGCCAGCACCCGGGTGGAGCAGCTGACCTACGAGCAGTACTTC. Its translation: CASTRVEQLTYEQYF. The chain recombines TRBV7-8 with TRBJ2-7; D is unclear. CDR3 length: 15 residues. Germline CDR1 reads SGHVS; CDR2 reads FQNEAQ. V was pared by 7 bases and J by 2 bases, with 18 bases between.

This sequence joins TRBV27 and TRBJ1-2, with D unclear. Trimming stripped 5 bases from V and 6 bases from J, with 22 bases between. In germline, CDR1 is MNHEY, CDR2 SMNVEV (reference sequence). The length of the CDR3 is 16 residues. The CDR3 loop reads CASSTKRDPPFHGYTF. DNA for the CDR3: TGTGCCAGCAGTACAAAGCGGGATCCTCCCTTTCATGGCTACACCTTC.

J is TRBJ2-7 and V is TRBV10-1; D gene ambiguous. Per germline, CDR1 WNHNN and CDR2 SYGVQD (reference sequence). This CDR3 region has 15 residues. V was shortened by 0 bases and J by 5 bases, with 14 bases between the two germline ends. DNA of the CDR3: TGCGCCAGCAGTGAGTCGGGCGACCGGCTTCACGAGCAGTACTTC. It encodes CASSESGDRLHEQYF.

The chain has TRBV5-4 and TRBJ2-2; 13 bases line up with TRBD2. There are 16 residues in the CDR3. The germline gives CDR1 SGHNT, CDR2 YYREEE (reference sequence). Unmatched junction bases numbered 0, after V lost 0 bases and J lost 4 bases. CDR3 sequence: CASSLGLAGGTGELFF. CDR3 coding DNA: TGTGCCAGCAGCTTGGGACTAGCGGGAGGCACCGGGGAGCTGTTTTTT.

The genes are TRBV30 and TRBJ1-2, with 8 bases that match TRBD1. From germline, CDR1 is GTSNPN and CDR2 SVGIG (reference sequence). The CDR3 is made up of 15 amino acids. The ends lost 0 bases at V and 5 bases at J; junction bases unmatched: 8. The CDR3 DNA sequence: TGTGCCTGGAGTGTTTACAGGGGGATGAGGTATGGCTACACCTTC. This translates into CAWSVYRGMRYGYTF.

V is TRBV6-5 and J is TRBJ1-1, with D perhaps matching TRBD1 (6 bases). CDR1 and CDR2 from the germline V gene are MNHEY and SVGAGI. The CDR3 extends over 14 amino acids. V gave up 6 bases and J gave up 1 base, with 12 bases separating them. The CDR3 coding sequence is TGTGCCAGCAGGCTGCAGGGGAAGAACACTGAAGCTTTCTTT. As protein: CASRLQGKNTEAFF.

The rearrangement links TRBV7-2 to TRBJ1-1; D is uncertain. The V end was cut by 5 bases, the J end by 1 base, with 8 bases between. Looked up from germline, CDR1 is SGHTA and CDR2 is FQGNSA. CDR3 length equals 13 residues. The DNA for the CDR3 is TGTGCCAGCAGCCCCCGGGAGAACACTGAAGCTTTCTTT. Its translation: CASSPRENTEAFF.

The rearrangement uses TRBV9 and TRBJ1-1; perhaps TRBD1 as D (6 bases). Germline loops: CDR1 SGDLS, CDR2 YYNGEE. The CDR3 length is 15 residues. V was trimmed by 0 bases and J by 4 bases, leaving 13 bases between them. As DNA, the CDR3 is TGTGCCAGCAGCGTAGACCCCCTAGGGGGCACTGAAGCTTTCTTT. This sequence encodes CASSVDPLGGTEAFF. Full variable domain (outside the CDR3, taken from reference TRBV9 and TRBJ1-1): DSGVTQTPKHLITATGQRVTLRCSPRSGDLSVYWYQQSLDQGLQFLIQYYNGEERAKGNILERFSAQQFPDLHSELNLSSLELGDSALYFCASSVDPLGGTEAFFGQGTRLTVV.

V usage is TRBV28 and J usage is TRBJ1-5, with a possible D match to TRBD1 (6 bases). V lost 2 bases and J 3 bases, leaving 11 bases between the germline ends. This CDR3 comprises 15 residues. Germline values: CDR1 MDHEN, CDR2 SYDVKM. DNA of the CDR3: TGTGCCAGCAGTTTACCAGGGACAATCAATCAGCCCCAGCATTTT. This gives the protein CASSLPGTINQPQHF.

The rearrangement joins TRBV7-9 to TRBJ1-2; D gene uncertain. Trimming removed 3 bases from V and 4 bases from J, with 21 bases in between. CDR3 size: 17 residues. Germline V gene sequence: CDR1 SEHNR, CDR2 FQNEAQ (reference sequence). CDR3 residues: CASSLSATISVGYGYTF. The CDR3 DNA sequence: TGTGCCAGCAGCTTGTCAGCAACTATCAGTGTGGGCTATGGCTACACCTTC.

The chain is built from TRBV14 and TRBJ1-4; D is unclear. There are 15 residues in the CDR3. Germline CDR1 is SGHDN and CDR2 is FVKESK. The germline V and J ends were trimmed by 1 base and 10 bases, with 16 bases remaining between them. The CDR3, as DNA: TGTGCCAGCAGCCAAGTAACGCTAGGCGGAGGAAAACTGTTTTTT. Protein sequence: CASSQVTLGGGKLFF.

The chain carries TRBV4-2 and TRBJ2-1, with 16 nucleotides matching TRBD2. Trimming at V came to 4 bases and at J to 7 bases, leaving 10 bases not matched to a gene. The CDR3 spans 18 residues. The germline V gene has CDR1 LGHNA and CDR2 YNFKEQ. CDR3 DNA sequence: TGTGCCAGCAGCCCCGGGACTAGCGGGGGGGCCGTCGGGAATGAGCAGTTCTTC. Translated, it gives CASSPGTSGGAVGNEQFF.

The CDR3 protein is CASSVGAGANVLTF. DNA of the CDR3: TGTGCCAGTAGTGTAGGGGCCGGGGCCAACGTCCTGACTTTC. The V call is TRBV19, the J call TRBJ2-6, with a possible D match to TRBD1 (5 bases). The ends were cut back, 5 bases at V and 4 bases at J, with 9 bases in the middle. From germline, CDR1 is LNHDA and CDR2 SQIVND (reference sequence). CDR3 length: 14 residues.

The J gene is TRBJ1-1, the V gene TRBV21-1. TRBV21-1 has pseudogene status. The CDR3 has 13 amino acids. CDR3 sequence: CASSKVGGHEAFF. The CDR3, as DNA: TGTGCCAGCAGCAAAGTCGGGGGGCATGAAGCTTTCTTT.

The genes are TRBV4-1 and TRBJ1-1, with D tentatively TRBD1 (5 bases). Germline values: CDR1 MGHRA, CDR2 YSYEKL. CDR3 length: 16 amino acids. V lost 4 bases to trimming and J lost 0 bases, with 15 bases between them. The CDR3 sequence: CASSPPIRQLNTEAFF. The CDR3 nucleotides read TGCGCCAGCAGCCCGCCAATTAGACAGTTGAACACTGAAGCTTTCTTT.

This rearrangement joins TRBV5-1 to TRBJ1-2, with TRBD1 matching 7 bases. CDR3 length: 12 residues. After removal of 5 bases from V and 4 bases from J, the junction contained 2 bases not matched to a gene. Germline V gene data show CDR1 as SGHRS and CDR2 as YFSETQ. CDR3 sequence reads: CASRTGSYGYTF. The CDR3 DNA is TGCGCCAGCAGGACAGGGAGCTATGGCTACACCTTC.

The chain couples TRBV19 to TRBJ2-5, with a weak D call TRBD2 (5 bases). CDR1 and CDR2 (germline): LNHDA, SQIVND (reference sequence). CDR3 length equals 15 residues. The V end was cut by 1 base, the J end by 4 bases, with 13 bases between. The CDR3 reads CASSIGGKGSETQYF. The DNA of the CDR3 is TGTGCCAGTAGTATAGGAGGGAAGGGATCAGAGACCCAGTACTTC. Complete variable domain (other parts from reference TRBV19 and TRBJ2-5): DGGITQSPKYLFRKEGQNVTLSCEQNLNHDAMYWYRQDPGQGLRLIYYSQIVNDFQKGDIAEGYSVSREKKESFPLTVTSAQKNPTAFYLCASSIGGKGSETQYFGPGTRLLVL.

CDR3 residues: CASSSLTGKTQYF. Written as DNA, the CDR3 is TGTGCCAGCAGTTCACTTACCGGGAAGACCCAGTACTTC. The chain carries TRBV28 and TRBJ2-5; D is perhaps TRBD2 (5 bases). This CDR3 region has 13 residues. Germline V CDR1 and CDR2: MDHEN, SYDVKM. Trimming removed 4 bases from V and 6 bases from J, with 12 bases in between.

The chain combines TRBV6-7 with TRBJ1-3; TRBD1 matches 10 bases. TRBV6-7 is an ORF, with its function uncertain. V gave up 5 bases and J gave up 1 base; unmatched junction bases: 14. The CDR3 is 19 residues long. CDR3 in amino acids: CASSPRGGQGVRSGNTIYF. CDR3 DNA sequence: TGTGCCAGCAGTCCTCGCGGAGGACAGGGGGTTCGGTCTGGAAACACCATATATTTT.

With regard to this clone: Given the absence of the conserved phenylalanine or tryptophan at the CDR3 end, a read error is likely. The DNA is left out, because the CDR3 cannot be placed on it with certainty; the CDR3 is given as TCRdb lists it. The CDR3 loop is CASTLEGTGVKML. This chain uses TRBV2 with TRBJ1-2; the table's D gene call, TRBD1, was not cross checked with the DNA. The CDR3 numbers 13 amino acids, ends counted. CDR1 is SNHLY and CDR2 is FYNNEI in the germline V gene.

The chain joins TRBV6-6 to TRBJ1-3, with D unclear. Deletions cut 5 bases from V and 4 bases from J, with 3 bases between. This CDR3 region has 11 residues. Germline CDR1 reads MNHNY; CDR2 reads SVGAGI (reference sequence). The CDR3 DNA reads as TGTGCCAGCAGTCTGGGAAACACCATATATTTT. Encoded protein: CASSLGNTIYF.

This chain joins TRBV28 and TRBJ2-2; 7 bases are shared with TRBD1. The junction had 7 bases not matched to a gene; V was cut back by 3 bases and J by 3 bases. The CDR3 has 16 amino acids. The germline V gene encodes CDR1 MDHEN and CDR2 SYDVKM. The CDR3 reads CASSFQQGGYTGELFF. CDR3 in DNA: TGTGCCAGCAGTTTCCAACAAGGGGGCTACACCGGGGAGCTGTTTTTT.